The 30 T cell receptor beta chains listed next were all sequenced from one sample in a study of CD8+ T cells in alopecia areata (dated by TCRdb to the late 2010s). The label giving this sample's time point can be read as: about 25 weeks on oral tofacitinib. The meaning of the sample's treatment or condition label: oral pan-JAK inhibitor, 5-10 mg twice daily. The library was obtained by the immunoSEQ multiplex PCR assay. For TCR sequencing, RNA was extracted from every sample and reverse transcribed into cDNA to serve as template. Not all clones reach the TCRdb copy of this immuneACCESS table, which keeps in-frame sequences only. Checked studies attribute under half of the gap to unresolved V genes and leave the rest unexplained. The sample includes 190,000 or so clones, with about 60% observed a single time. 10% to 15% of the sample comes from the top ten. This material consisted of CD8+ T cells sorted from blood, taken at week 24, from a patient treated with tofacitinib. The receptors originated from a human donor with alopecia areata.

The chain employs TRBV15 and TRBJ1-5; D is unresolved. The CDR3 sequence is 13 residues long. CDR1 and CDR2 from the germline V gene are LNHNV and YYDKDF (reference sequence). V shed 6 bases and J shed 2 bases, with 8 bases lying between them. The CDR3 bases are TGTGCCACCAGGGGTGGGGGCAATCAGCCCCAGCATTTT. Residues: CATRGGGNQPQHF.

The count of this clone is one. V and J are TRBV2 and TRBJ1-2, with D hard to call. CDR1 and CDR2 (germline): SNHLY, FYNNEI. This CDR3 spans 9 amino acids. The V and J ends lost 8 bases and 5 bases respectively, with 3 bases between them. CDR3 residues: CASPYGYTF. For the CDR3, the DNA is TGTGCCAGCCCTTATGGCTACACCTTC.

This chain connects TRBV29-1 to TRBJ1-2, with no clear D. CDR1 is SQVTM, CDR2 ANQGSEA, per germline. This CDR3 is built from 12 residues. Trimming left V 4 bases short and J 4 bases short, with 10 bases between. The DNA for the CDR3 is TGCAGCGTTGTGGCCCTGGGCTATGGCTACACCTTC. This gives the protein CSVVALGYGYTF.

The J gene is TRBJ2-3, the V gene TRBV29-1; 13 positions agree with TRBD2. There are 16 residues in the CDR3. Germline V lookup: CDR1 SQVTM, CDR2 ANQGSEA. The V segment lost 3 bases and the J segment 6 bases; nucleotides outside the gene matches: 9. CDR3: CSVETSGGTFLDTQYF. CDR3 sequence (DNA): TGCAGCGTTGAGACTAGCGGGGGGACATTTTTGGATACGCAGTATTTT.

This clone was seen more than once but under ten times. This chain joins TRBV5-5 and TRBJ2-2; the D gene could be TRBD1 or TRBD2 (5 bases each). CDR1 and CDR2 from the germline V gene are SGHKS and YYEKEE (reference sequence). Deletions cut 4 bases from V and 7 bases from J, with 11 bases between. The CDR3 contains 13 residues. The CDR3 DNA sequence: TGTGCCAGCAGCCCGGGACCGTACGGGGAGCTGTTTTTT. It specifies CASSPGPYGELFF.

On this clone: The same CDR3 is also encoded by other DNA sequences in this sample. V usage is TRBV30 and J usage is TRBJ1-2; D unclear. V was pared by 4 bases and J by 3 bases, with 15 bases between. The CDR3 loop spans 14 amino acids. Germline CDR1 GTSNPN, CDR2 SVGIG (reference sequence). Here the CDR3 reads CAWTGMNLYYGYTF. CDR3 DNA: TGTGCCTGGACAGGCATGAACCTCTACTATGGCTACACCTTC.

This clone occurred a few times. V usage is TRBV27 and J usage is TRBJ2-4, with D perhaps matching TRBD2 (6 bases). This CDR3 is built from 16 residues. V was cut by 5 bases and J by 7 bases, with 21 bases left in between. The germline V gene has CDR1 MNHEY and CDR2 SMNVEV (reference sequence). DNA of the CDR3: TGTGCCAGCAGTCCGGAGAGGGGCGGGATGGAGAACATTCAGTACTTC. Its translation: CASSPERGGMENIQYF.

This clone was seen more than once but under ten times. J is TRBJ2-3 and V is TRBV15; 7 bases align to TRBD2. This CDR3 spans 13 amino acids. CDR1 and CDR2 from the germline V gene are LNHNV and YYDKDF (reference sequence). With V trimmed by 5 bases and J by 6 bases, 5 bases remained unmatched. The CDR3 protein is CATSGGGADTQYF. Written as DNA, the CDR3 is TGTGCCACCAGCGGGGGGGGAGCCGATACGCAGTATTTT. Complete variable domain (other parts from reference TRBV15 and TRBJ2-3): DAMVIQNPRYQVTQFGKPVTLSCSQTLNHNVMYWYQQKSSQAPKLLFHYYDKDFNNEADTPDNFQSRRPNTSFCFLDIRSPGLGDTAMYLCATSGGGADTQYFGPGTRLTVL.

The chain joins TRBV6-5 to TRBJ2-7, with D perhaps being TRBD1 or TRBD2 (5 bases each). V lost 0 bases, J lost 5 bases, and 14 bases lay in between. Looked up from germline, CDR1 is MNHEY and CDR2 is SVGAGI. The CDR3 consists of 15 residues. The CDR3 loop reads CASSYSSTGADEQYF. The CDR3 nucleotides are TGTGCCAGCAGTTACTCGAGTACCGGGGCGGACGAGCAGTACTTC.

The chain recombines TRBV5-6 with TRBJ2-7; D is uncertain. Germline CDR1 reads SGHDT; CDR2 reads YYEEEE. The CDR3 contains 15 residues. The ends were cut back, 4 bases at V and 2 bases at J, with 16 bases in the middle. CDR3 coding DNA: TGTGCCAGCAGCCTCCGACAAGGGTTCCCCTACGAGCAGTACTTC. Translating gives CASSLRQGFPYEQYF. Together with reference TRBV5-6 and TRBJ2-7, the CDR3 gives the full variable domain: DAGVTQSPTHLIKTRGQQVTLRCSPKSGHDTVSWYQQALGQGPQFIFQYYEEEERQRGNFPDRFSGHQFPNYSSELNVNALLLGDSALYLCASSLRQGFPYEQYFGPGTRLTVT.

The CDR3 reads CARTKSGGGQETQYF. In DNA, the CDR3 is TGTGCCAGAACCAAGAGCGGGGGGGGCCAAGAGACCCAGTACTTC. The V and J genes are TRBV2 and TRBJ2-5, with TRBD2 matching over 10 bases. V trimming: 9 bases; J trimming: 1 base; junction bases outside the gene matches: 8. CDR3 size: 15 residues. CDR1 and CDR2 from the germline V gene are SNHLY and FYNNEI.

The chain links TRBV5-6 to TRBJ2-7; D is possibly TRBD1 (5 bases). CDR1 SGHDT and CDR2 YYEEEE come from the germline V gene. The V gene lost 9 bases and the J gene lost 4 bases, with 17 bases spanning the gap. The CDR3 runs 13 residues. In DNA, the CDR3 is TGTGCCACCCAGCTTGGCAGGGCTTACGAGCAGTACTTC. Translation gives CATQLGRAYEQYF.

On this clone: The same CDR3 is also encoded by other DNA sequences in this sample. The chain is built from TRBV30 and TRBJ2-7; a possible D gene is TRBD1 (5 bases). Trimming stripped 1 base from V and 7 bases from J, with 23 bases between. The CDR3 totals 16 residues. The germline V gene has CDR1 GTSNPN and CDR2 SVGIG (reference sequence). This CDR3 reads CAWSATDIFLSYEQYF. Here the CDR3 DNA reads TGTGCCTGGAGTGCCACGGACATATTCCTTAGCTATGAGCAGTACTTC.

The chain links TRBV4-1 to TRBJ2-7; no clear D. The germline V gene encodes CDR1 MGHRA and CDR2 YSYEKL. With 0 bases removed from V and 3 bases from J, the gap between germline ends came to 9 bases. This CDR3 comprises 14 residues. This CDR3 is CASSQDFPGYEQYF. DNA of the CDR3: TGCGCCAGCAGCCAAGACTTCCCAGGCTACGAGCAGTACTTC.

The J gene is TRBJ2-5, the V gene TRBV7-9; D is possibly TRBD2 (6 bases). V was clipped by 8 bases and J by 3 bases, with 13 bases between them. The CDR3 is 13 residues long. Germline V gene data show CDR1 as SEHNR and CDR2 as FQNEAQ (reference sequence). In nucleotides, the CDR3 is TGTGCCAGCGGAGGGCGCGGTGAAGAGACCCAGTACTTC. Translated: CASGGRGEETQYF.

In DNA, the CDR3 is TGTGCCAGCAACGAAGGGGGGGAGCAGTACTTC. Translating it yields CASNEGGEQYF. This chain connects TRBV14 to TRBJ2-7; tentatively, D is TRBD1 or TRBD2 (6 bases each). The CDR3 totals 11 residues. Trimming removed 7 bases from V and 7 bases from J, with 11 bases in between. Germline CDR1 reads SGHDN; CDR2 reads FVKESK. The whole variable domain, remainder taken from reference TRBV14 and TRBJ2-7, is EAGVTQFPSHSVIEKGQTVTLRCDPISGHDNLYWYRRVMGKEIKFLLHFVKESKQDESGMPNNRFLAERTGGTYSTLKVQPAELEDSGVYFCASNEGGEQYFGPGTRLTVT.

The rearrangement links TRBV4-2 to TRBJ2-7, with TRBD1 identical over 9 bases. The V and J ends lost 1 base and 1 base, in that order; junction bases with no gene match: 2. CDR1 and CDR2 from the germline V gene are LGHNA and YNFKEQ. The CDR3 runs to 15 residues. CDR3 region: CASSQGGTGSYEQYF. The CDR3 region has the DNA TGTGCCAGCAGCCAAGGAGGGACAGGGTCCTACGAGCAGTACTTC.

The CDR3 coding sequence is TGTGCCAGTAGTGGGGTGGGAGGGAATAGCAATCAGCCCCAGCATTTT. Protein sequence: CASSGVGGNSNQPQHF. V gene TRBV19 combines with J gene TRBJ1-5; no definite D call. V lost 5 bases to trimming and J lost 0 bases, with 14 bases between them. CDR3 length: 16 residues. Germline CDR1 is LNHDA and CDR2 is SQIVND (reference sequence).

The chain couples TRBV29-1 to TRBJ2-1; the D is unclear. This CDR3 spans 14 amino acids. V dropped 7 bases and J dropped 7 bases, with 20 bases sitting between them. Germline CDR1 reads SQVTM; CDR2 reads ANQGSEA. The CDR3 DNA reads TGCAGCGCCTGGGGTCAGGTAGTGAGAAATGAGCAGTTCTTC. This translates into CSAWGQVVRNEQFF.

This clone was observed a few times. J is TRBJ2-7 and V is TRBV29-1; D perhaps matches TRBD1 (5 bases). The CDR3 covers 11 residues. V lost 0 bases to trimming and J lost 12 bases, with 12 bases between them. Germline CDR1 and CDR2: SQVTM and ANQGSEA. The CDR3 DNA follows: TGCAGCGTTGAAGATTCTCCAGGGTTGTACTTC. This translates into CSVEDSPGLYF.

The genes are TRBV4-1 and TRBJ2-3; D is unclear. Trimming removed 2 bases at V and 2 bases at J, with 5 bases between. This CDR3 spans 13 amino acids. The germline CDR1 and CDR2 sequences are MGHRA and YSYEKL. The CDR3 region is CASSQPPTDTQYF. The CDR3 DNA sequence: TGCGCCAGCAGCCAACCTCCCACAGATACGCAGTATTTT.

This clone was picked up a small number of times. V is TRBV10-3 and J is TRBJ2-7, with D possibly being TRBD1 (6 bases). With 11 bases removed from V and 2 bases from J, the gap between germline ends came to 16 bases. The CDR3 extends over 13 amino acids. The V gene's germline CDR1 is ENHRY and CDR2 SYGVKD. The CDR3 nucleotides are TGTGCCGCGACCGGGACACCAACCTACGAGCAGTACTTC. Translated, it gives CAATGTPTYEQYF.

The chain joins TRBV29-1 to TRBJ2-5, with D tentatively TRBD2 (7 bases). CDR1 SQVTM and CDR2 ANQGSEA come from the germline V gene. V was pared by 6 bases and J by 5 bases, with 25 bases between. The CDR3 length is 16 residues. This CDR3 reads CSVGGRTVRLRETQYF. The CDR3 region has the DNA TGCAGCGTCGGGGGGCGGACAGTCCGCCTTAGGGAGACCCAGTACTTC.

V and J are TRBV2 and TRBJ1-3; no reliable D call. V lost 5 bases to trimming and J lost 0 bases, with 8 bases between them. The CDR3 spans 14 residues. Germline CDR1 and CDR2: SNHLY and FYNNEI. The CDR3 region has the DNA TGTGCCAGCAGTCCAACATTCTCTGGAAACACCATATATTTT. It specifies CASSPTFSGNTIYF. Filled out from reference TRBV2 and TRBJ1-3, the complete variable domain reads EPEVTQTPSHQVTQMGQEVILRCVPISNHLYFYWYRQILGQKVEFLVSFYNNEISEKSEIFDDQFSVERPDGSNFTLKIRSTKLEDSAMYFCASSPTFSGNTIYFGEGSWLTVV.

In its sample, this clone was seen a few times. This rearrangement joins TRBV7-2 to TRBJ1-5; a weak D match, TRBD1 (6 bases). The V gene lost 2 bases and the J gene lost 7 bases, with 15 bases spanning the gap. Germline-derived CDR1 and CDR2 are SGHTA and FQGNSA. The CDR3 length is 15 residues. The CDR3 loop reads CASSLLQGGSQPQHF. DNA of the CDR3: TGTGCCAGCAGCTTATTACAGGGAGGGAGCCAGCCCCAGCATTTT. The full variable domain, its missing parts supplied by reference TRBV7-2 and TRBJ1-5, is GAGVSQSPSNKVTEKGKDVELRCDPISGHTALYWYRQSLGQGLEFLIYFQGNSAPDKSGLPSDRFSAERTGGSVSTLTIQRTQQEDSAVYLCASSLLQGGSQPQHFGDGTRLSIL.

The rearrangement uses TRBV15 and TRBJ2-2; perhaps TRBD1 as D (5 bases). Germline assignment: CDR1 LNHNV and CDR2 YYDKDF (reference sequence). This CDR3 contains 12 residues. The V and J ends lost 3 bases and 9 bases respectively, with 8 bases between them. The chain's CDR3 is CATSSRQRELFF. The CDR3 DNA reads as TGTGCCACCAGCAGTCGACAGAGGGAGCTGTTTTTT.

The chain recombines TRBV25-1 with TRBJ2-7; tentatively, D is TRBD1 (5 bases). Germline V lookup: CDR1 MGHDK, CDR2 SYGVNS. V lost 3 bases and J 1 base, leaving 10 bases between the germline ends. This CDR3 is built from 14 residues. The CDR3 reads CASSELGESYEQYF. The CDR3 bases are TGTGCCAGCAGTGAGCTAGGGGAATCCTACGAGCAGTACTTC.

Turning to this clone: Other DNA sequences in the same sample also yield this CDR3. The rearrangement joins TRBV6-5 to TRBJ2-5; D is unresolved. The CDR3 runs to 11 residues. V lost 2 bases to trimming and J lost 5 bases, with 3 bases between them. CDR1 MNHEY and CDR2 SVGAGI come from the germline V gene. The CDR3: CASSYGETQYF. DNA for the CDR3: TGTGCCAGCAGTTACGGCGAGACCCAGTACTTC.

CDR3: CASSQGPDEQYF. In DNA form, the CDR3 reads TGTGCCAGCAGCCAAGGTCCGGACGAGCAGTACTTC. The V and J genes are TRBV4-2 and TRBJ2-7; no clear D. V dropped 1 base and J dropped 5 bases, with 6 bases sitting between them. This CDR3 is built from 12 residues. Per the germline V gene, CDR1 is LGHNA and CDR2 is YNFKEQ.

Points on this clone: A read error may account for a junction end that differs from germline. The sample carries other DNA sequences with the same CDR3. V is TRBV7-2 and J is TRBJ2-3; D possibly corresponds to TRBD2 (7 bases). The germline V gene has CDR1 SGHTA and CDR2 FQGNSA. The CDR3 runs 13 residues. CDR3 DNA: TGTGCCATCGGAGGGGGGGCTATCGATACGCAGTACTTT. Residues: CAIGGGAIDTQYF.